The TCR beta chain described here comes from a study of T cells after posttransplantation cyclophosphamide. The naive gate required viable CD3+CD4+ or CD3+CD8+ cells with CCR7+CD45RA+CD45RO-CD95-CD27+CD28+ phenotype. V lost 1 base to trimming and J lost 0 bases, with 7 bases between them. Germline CDR1 and CDR2: SGHVS and FQNEAQ. This CDR3 has 14 amino acids. Sequencing was performed with immunoSEQ multiplex PCR; in TCRdb, only in-frame clones are kept and a portion is missing. Of approximately 15,000 clones detected, around 94% appear once; the ten largest clones hold roughly 0.3%. The sequence came from a woman aged 45-59 years in good health and a related stem cell transplant donor. The chain combines TRBV7-8 with TRBJ2-7; D is ambiguous. The sample was naive CD4+ T cells sorted from blood. The CDR3 nucleotides read TGTGCCAGCAGCTTAGGGAGTACCTCCTACGAGCAGTACTTC. This codes for CASSLGSTSYEQYF. The full variable domain, completed using reference TRBV7-8 and TRBJ2-7, is GAGVSQSPRYKVAKRGQDVALRCDPISGHVSLFWYQQALGQGPEFLTYFQNEAQLDKSGLPSDRFFAERPEGSVSTLKIQRTQQEDSAVYLCASSLGSTSYEQYFGPGTRLTVT.